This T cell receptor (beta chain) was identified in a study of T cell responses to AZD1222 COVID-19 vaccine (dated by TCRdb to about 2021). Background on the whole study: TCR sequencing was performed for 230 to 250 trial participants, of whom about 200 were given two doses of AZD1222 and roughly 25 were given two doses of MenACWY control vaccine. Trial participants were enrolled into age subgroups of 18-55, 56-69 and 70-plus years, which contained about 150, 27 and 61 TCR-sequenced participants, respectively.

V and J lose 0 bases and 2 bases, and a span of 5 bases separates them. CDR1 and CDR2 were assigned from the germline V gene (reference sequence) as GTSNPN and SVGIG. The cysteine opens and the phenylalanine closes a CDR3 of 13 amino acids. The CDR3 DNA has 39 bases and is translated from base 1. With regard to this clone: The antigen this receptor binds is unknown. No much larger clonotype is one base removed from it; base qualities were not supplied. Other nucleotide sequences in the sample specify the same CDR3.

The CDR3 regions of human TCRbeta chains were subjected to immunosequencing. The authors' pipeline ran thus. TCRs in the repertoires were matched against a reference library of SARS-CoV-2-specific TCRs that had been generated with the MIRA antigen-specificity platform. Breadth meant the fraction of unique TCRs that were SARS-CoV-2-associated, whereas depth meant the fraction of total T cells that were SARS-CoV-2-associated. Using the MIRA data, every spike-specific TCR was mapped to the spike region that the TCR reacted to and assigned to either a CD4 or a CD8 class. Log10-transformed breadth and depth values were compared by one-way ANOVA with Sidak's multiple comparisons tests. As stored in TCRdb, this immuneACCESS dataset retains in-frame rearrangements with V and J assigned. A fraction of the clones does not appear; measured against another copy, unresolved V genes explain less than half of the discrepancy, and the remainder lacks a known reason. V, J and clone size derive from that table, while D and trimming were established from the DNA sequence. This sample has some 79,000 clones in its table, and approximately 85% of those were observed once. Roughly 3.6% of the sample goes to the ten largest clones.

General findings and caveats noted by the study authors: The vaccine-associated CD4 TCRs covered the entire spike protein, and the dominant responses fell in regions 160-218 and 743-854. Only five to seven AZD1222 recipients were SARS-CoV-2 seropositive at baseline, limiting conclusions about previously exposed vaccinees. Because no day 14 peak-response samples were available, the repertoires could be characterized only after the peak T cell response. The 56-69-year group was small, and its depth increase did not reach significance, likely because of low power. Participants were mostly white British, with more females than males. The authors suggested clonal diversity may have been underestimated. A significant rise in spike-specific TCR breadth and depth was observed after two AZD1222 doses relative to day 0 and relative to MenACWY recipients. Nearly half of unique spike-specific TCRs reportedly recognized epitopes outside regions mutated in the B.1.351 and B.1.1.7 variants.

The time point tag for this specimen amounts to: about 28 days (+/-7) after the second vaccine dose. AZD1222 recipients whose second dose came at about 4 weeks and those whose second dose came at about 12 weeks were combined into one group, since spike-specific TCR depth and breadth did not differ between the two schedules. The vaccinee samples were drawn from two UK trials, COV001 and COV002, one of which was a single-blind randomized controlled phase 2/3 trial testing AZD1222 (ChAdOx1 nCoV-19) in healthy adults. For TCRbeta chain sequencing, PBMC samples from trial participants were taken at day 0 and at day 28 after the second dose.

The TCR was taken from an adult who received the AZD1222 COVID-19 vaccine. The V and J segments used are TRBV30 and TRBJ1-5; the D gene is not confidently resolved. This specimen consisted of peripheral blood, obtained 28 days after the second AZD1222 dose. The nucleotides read TGTGCCTGGAGTGTTGGTGGCAATCAGCCCCAGCATTTT. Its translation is CAWSVGGNQPQHF.